Presented here are 10 T cell receptor beta chains from one specimen sequenced in a study of cytomegalovirus exposure and HLA in healthy donors. This table comes from immunoSEQ multiplex PCR, and its TCRdb copy is limited to in-frame clones, with some not included. This table holds roughly 65,000 clones, 92% found once. The sequenced material came from PBMCs. The receptors come from a young man in good health and CMV-seropositive.

The chain recombines TRBV30 with TRBJ2-2; the match to TRBD2 covers 14 bases. The CDR3 consists of 19 residues. V gave up 2 bases and J gave up 4 bases; unmatched junction bases: 12. Germline assignment: CDR1 GTSNPN and CDR2 SVGIG (reference sequence). CDR3 in DNA: TGTGCCTGGAGTACCCCGACCGTTGGGACTAGCGGGAGCACCGGGGAGCTGTTTTTT. Translating gives CAWSTPTVGTSGSTGELFF.

V and J are TRBV19 and TRBJ1-2; 9 bases are a match to TRBD1. CDR3 size: 16 residues. CDR1 LNHDA and CDR2 SQIVND come from the germline V gene (reference sequence). The V gene end was trimmed by 3 bases and the J gene end by 6 bases; junction bases not matched to a gene: 11. The CDR3 bases are TGTGCCAGTAGTATCCTCCGGGGACAGGGAAAAGATGGCTACACCTTC. The encoded protein is CASSILRGQGKDGYTF.

The CDR3: CASRDSVPAYEQYF. The CDR3 bases are TGCGCCAGCAGAGATAGCGTGCCGGCTTACGAGCAGTACTTC. This chain connects TRBV10-2 to TRBJ2-7, with a possible D match to TRBD2 (5 bases). The length of the CDR3 is 14 residues. Germline CDR1 WSHSY, CDR2 SAAADI. The V end was cut by 6 bases, the J end by 4 bases, with 16 bases between.

The V call is TRBV29-1, the J call TRBJ2-7, with 7 nucleotides matching TRBD2. Losses at the gene ends were 5 bases for V and 4 bases for J; bases not matched to a gene: 11. Germline V gene lookup returns CDR1 SQVTM and CDR2 ANQGSEA. This CDR3 contains 14 residues. CDR3 coding DNA: TGCAGCGTTTCTAGCGCGGGGGTGGGGTACGAGCAGTACTTC. This gives the protein CSVSSAGVGYEQYF.

This clone came up once. The CDR3 sequence: CASSQGRDTDTQYF. The CDR3 nucleotides are TGTGCCAGCAGCCAAGGTCGGGACACAGATACGCAGTATTTT. V usage is TRBV4-2 and J usage is TRBJ2-3, with D possibly being TRBD2 (5 bases). This CDR3 region has 14 residues. The germline V gene encodes CDR1 LGHNA and CDR2 YNFKEQ. Between the trimmed V and J ends, which lost 1 base and 2 bases, there was a span of 7 bases.

CDR3 DNA sequence: TGCGCCAGCAGCTACGGACAGGGGGAGAATCAGCCCCAGCATTTT. Translation gives CASSYGQGENQPQHF. This chain links TRBV5-1 with TRBJ1-5, with 10 bases that match TRBD1. The CDR3 contains 15 residues. The J segment lost 4 bases and the V segment lost 3 bases, leaving 4 bases of the junction unmatched. The germline V gene has CDR1 SGHRS and CDR2 YFSETQ.

The CDR3 region has the DNA TGTGCCCCGAACTTGTGGCGACAGAATACGCAGTATTTT. Amino acid sequence: CAPNLWRQNTQYF. The V and J genes are TRBV19 and TRBJ2-3, with a weak D call TRBD1 (5 bases). The CDR3 spans 13 residues. Germline CDR1 and CDR2: LNHDA and SQIVND (reference sequence). V was pared by 11 bases and J by 7 bases, with 19 bases between.

The chain couples TRBV27 to TRBJ1-5; possibly TRBD1 for D (5 bases). CDR3 length: 18 amino acids. Trimming stripped 2 bases from V and 4 bases from J, with 21 bases between. CDR1 and CDR2 (germline): MNHEY, SMNVEV (reference sequence). The chain's CDR3 is CASSLRVGTDTPNQPQHF. For the CDR3, the DNA is TGTGCCAGCAGTTTACGGGTAGGCACGGACACCCCAAATCAGCCCCAGCATTTT.

This chain joins TRBV29-1 and TRBJ1-1; tentative D call: TRBD1 (5 bases). Germline V gene lookup returns CDR1 SQVTM and CDR2 ANQGSEA. The CDR3 spans 15 residues. Deletions cut 1 base from V and 0 bases from J, with 12 bases between. CDR3 sequence reads: CSVEGGDLMNTEAFF. As DNA, the CDR3 is TGCAGCGTTGAAGGCGGGGACCTTATGAACACTGAAGCTTTCTTT.

The V and J genes are TRBV9 and TRBJ2-2; the match to TRBD2 covers 12 bases. Unmatched junction bases numbered 9, after V lost 3 bases and J lost 6 bases. Germline CDR1 reads SGDLS; CDR2 reads YYNGEE. This CDR3 comprises 17 residues. CDR3 residues: CASSALAGGFGAGELFF. In DNA form, the CDR3 reads TGTGCCAGCAGCGCTCTAGCGGGAGGGTTCGGGGCCGGGGAGCTGTTTTTT.